This TCR beta chain was recovered during a study of identical twins. Study observations and caveats: While abundant cord blood beta clonotypes carried fewer insertions, memory repertoires showed no such pattern. Cross-sectional statistical analysis was relied on for the conclusions, without the same donors being followed. The authors noted that invariant MAIT and iNKT cells could partly confound zero-insertion analyses.

As regards this clonotype: The antigen is undetermined.

TCRdb analysed the 5' RACE reads with MiXCR anew, one entry per CDR3 protein. This sample carries fewer than 650,000 distinct CDR3 sequences, 7.1% of them seen once, and the ten largest clones take roughly 1.6%. The CDR3 spans 16 residues. Germline values: CDR1 SEHNR, CDR2 FQNEAQ (reference sequence). The J segment lost 2 bases and the V segment lost 4 bases, leaving 7 bases of the junction unmatched. Separately, the same data were catalogued under a study of yellow fever vaccine responses in identical twins.

The chain uses TRBV7-9 and TRBJ2-2; 7 bases match TRBD1. Source material: PBMCs. This clonotype originated in a woman between 18 and 30 years old in good health. The CDR3 DNA follows: TGTGCCAGCAGCTCTCCGGGACAGAACAACACCGGGGAGCTGTTTTTT. Residues: CASSSPGQNNTGELFF.